This T cell receptor beta chain was recovered during a study of cytomegalovirus exposure and HLA in healthy donors. Study results and limitations: In an earlier analysis, about 87% or about 30%: the productive usage of most TCR beta V segments.

Looked up from germline, CDR1 is MNHEY and CDR2 is SVGAGI. The CDR3 contains 13 residues. With 5 bases clipped from V and 2 bases from J, the junction kept 1 base outside the gene matches. With regard to this clone: Its antigen is as yet unknown.

Primers: 60 Vbeta forward and 13 Jbeta reverse. Data came from immunoSEQ multiplex PCR; TCRdb stores just in-frame clones and leaves some out. The table includes 77,000 or so clones, 75% detected once. The chain uses TRBV6-5 and TRBJ1-1, with TRBD1 matching 8 bases. The receptor was isolated from a woman aged 35 to 49 in good health and CMV-seronegative. Sequenced input: PBMCs. CDR3 sequence reads: CASSDRGNTEAFF. The DNA of the CDR3 is TGTGCCAGCAGTGACAGGGGAAACACTGAAGCTTTCTTT.